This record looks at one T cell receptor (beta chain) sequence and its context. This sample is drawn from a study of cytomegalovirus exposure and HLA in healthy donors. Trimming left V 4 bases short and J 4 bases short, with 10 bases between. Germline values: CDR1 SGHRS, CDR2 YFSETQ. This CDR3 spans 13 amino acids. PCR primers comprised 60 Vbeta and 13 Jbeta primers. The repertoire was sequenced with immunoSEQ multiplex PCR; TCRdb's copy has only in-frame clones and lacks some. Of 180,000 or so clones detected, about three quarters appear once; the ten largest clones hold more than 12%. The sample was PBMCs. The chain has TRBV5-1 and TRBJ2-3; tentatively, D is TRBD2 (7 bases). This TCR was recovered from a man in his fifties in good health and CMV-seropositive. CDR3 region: CASSPGGPDTQYF. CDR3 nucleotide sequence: TGCGCCAGCAGCCCCGGGGGGCCAGATACGCAGTATTTT.